This is a list of T cell receptor beta chains from one sample in a study of CD8 T cells in ankylosing spondylitis. TCRdb fed the 5' RACE reads into MiXCR, producing one record per CDR3 protein. The data hold about 200,000 distinct CDR3 sequences, with around 7.9% observed a single time. The sample consisted of blood, either unsorted or a sorted T cell fraction (not recorded which). The origin of the receptors is a male donor with ankylosing spondylitis. Both conserved end residues are part of each CDR3. A D gene is named only where the DNA matches it firmly. Clone size, where shown, is once, few, many, or a class for clones that have expanded.

V	J	D	length	size	DNA	CDR3
TRBV27	TRBJ2-7	NA	11	many	TGTGCCAGCTGGAGGGGGTACGAGCAGTACTTC	CASWRGYEQYF
TRBV10-2	TRBJ2-1	TRBD2	17	many	TGCGCCAGCAGTGAGTCCCGGGGGGGTTTCGGGCACAATGAGCAGTTCTTC	CASSESRGGFGHNEQFF
TRBV10-3	TRBJ1-1	TRBD1	15	few	TGTGCCATCAGGAAGGCCGGGACAGGGACAACTGAAGCTTTCTTT	CAIRKAGTGTTEAFF
TRBV11-2	TRBJ2-7	NA	13	many	TGTGCCAGCAGCCCCGGGCACTCCTACGAGCAGTACTTC	CASSPGHSYEQYF
TRBV14	TRBJ1-2	NA	12	many	TGTGCCAGCAGCCAGGGGAGACATGGCTACACCTTC	CASSQGRHGYTF
TRBV2	TRBJ2-1	NA	16	many	TGTGCCAGCAGTGAAAGAGACGGCGGGCGCTACAATGAGCAGTTCTTC	CASSERDGGRYNEQFF
TRBV27	TRBJ1-2	TRBD1	16	many	TGTGCCAGCAGTTCGGTGGGACAGGGATTTACCGATGGCTACACCTTC	CASSSVGQGFTDGYTF
TRBV4-1	TRBJ2-1	NA	13	many	TGCGCCAGCAGCCCCCAGACCGGGACTGAGCAGTTCTTC	CASSPQTGTEQFF
TRBV29-1	TRBJ2-1	NA	13	NA	TGCAGCAAGGGGGGGAGCTCCTACAATGAGCAGTTCTTC	CSKGGSSYNEQFF
TRBV20-1	TRBJ2-1	TRBD2	11	many	TGCCTATCGGGGGGTGGAAGTGAGCAGTTCTTC	CLSGGGSEQFF
TRBV20-1	TRBJ1-5	NA	14	many	TGCAGTGCTAGGGGAGACAGTTTCATTCAGCCCCAGCATTTT	CSARGDSFIQPQHF
TRBV6-4	TRBJ1-1	NA	13	NA	TGTGCCAGCAGCGAGGGAGGCGTGACTGAAGCTTTCTTT	CASSEGGVTEAFF
TRBV27	TRBJ1-3	NA	14	NA	TGTGCCAGCAGGGATCGCGGTTCTGGAAACACCATATATTTT	CASRDRGSGNTIYF
TRBV4-1	TRBJ1-1	NA	19	many	TGCGCCAGCAGCCCGCATCTCACCCCCTCACCAGAGGGGAACACTGAAGCTTTCTTT	CASSPHLTPSPEGNTEAFF
TRBV25-1	TRBJ2-2	NA	12	few	TGTGCCAGCAAATTGAACACCGGGGAGCTGTTTTTT	CASKLNTGELFF
TRBV29-1	TRBJ2-1	TRBD2	14	many	TGCAGCGTTGCCCCTAGCGGGAGTTACAATGAGCAGTTCTTC	CSVAPSGSYNEQFF
TRBV7-9	TRBJ1-1	NA	12	many	TGTGCCAGCAGCAAAGGGATCCCTGAAGCTTTCTTT	CASSKGIPEAFF
TRBV27	TRBJ2-1	NA	13	many	TGTGCCAGCACCGAAATCGGGGGCAATGAGCAGTTCTTC	CASTEIGGNEQFF
TRBV28	TRBJ2-5	NA	16	many	TGTGCCAGCAGTTTTTATGCGAGCGGACCCCAAGAGACCCAGTACTTC	CASSFYASGPQETQYF
TRBV7-8	TRBJ2-1	TRBD2	16	many	TGTGCCAGCAGCCGGACCGGGACTAGCGCCTACAATGAGCAGTTCTTC	CASSRTGTSAYNEQFF
TRBV7-2	TRBJ1-4	NA	15	few	TGTGCCAGCAGCTTAACAATGCTGGCTAATGAAAAACTGTTTTTT	CASSLTMLANEKLFF
TRBV4-3	TRBJ2-7	NA	13	many	TGCGCCAGCAGCCGTTCACAGGGCTACGAGCAGTACTTC	CASSRSQGYEQYF
TRBV27	TRBJ2-5	NA	14	many	TGTGCCAGCAGACGGGATAAAATGCAAGAGACCCAGTACTTC	CASRRDKMQETQYF
TRBV5-1	TRBJ2-5	TRBD2	18	many	TGCGCCAGCAGCTTGTTCGCTAGCGGGAGGCCTAGGTCGCAGACCCAGTACTTC	CASSLFASGRPRSQTQYF
TRBV7-9	TRBJ2-5	NA	15	many	TGTGCCAGCAGCTTATTTATCTCGGCCCAAGAGACCCAGTACTTC	CASSLFISAQETQYF
TRBV9	TRBJ2-3	TRBD2	16	many	TGTGCCAGCAGCCACCCGGGGGGGGGCGGCACAGATACGCAGTATTTT	CASSHPGGGGTDTQYF
TRBV29-1	TRBJ2-7	TRBD1	14	many	TGCAGCGTTGAACAAGGGACAGGGAATTACGAGCAGTACTTC	CSVEQGTGNYEQYF
TRBV20-1	TRBJ2-7	NA	14	many	TGCAGTGCTAGCTACCGGACCCCATTTGAGGAGCAGTACTTC	CSASYRTPFEEQYF
TRBV11-2	TRBJ2-5	NA	14	many	TGTGCCAGCAGCTTCGCTTGGGCCTCTGAGACCCAGTACTTC	CASSFAWASETQYF
TRBV29-1	TRBJ2-7	TRBD1	15	many	TGCAGCGTTGAAGATCAATCAGGGGGCTACGGCGAGCAGTACTTC	CSVEDQSGGYGEQYF
TRBV4-2	TRBJ2-7	TRBD2	17	many	TGTGCCAGCAGCCCCTCAATGGGTAGCGGGGACATCTACGAGCAGTACTTC	CASSPSMGSGDIYEQYF
TRBV7-9	TRBJ2-5	NA	15	NA	TGTGCCAGCAGCTTATTAGTCCTCCAACAAGAGACCCAGTACTTC	CASSLLVLQQETQYF
TRBV7-8	TRBJ1-4	NA	14	NA	TGTGCCAGCAGCTTCAGGAGATCTAATGAAAAACTGTTTTTT	CASSFRRSNEKLFF
TRBV6-5	TRBJ2-5	NA	15	many	TGTGCCAGCAGTTACTTGAAGGCGGTCGTGAAGACCCAGTACTTC	CASSYLKAVVKTQYF
TRBV27	TRBJ2-7	NA	12	NA	TGTGCCAGCAGTTCCCCGACAGAGCCCTCGTACTTC	CASSSPTEPSYF
TRBV4-1	TRBJ2-3	TRBD2	16	NA	TGCGCCAGCAGCCCACTAGCGGGAGAGATGACAGATACGCAGTATTTT	CASSPLAGEMTDTQYF
TRBV29-1	TRBJ2-7	NA	12	many	TGCAGCGTTCTACCGGATACCTACGAGCAGTACTTC	CSVLPDTYEQYF
TRBV12-3/TRBV12-4	TRBJ2-3	NA	13	many	TGTGCCAGCAGTTTACTAGCCGGGGATACGCAGTATTTT	CASSLLAGDTQYF
TRBV7-9	TRBJ2-6	NA	15	NA	TGTGCCAGCAGCCAGCGCGGGGTCGGGGCCAACGTCCTGACTTTC	CASSQRGVGANVLTF
TRBV20-1	TRBJ1-2	NA	12	many	TGCAGCTCGATATGGGCTAACTATGGCTACACCTTC	CSSIWANYGYTF
TRBV20-1	TRBJ2-7	NA	14	many	TGCAGTGCTAGAGATCGGGGGACGCCGTGGGAGCAGTACTTC	CSARDRGTPWEQYF
TRBV5-5	TRBJ2-7	NA	14	NA	TGTGCCAGCAGCTTGGGGGTCGGAAGATACGAGCAGTACTTC	CASSLGVGRYEQYF
TRBV7-6	TRBJ2-7	TRBD2	14	NA	TGTGCCAGCAGCTACGAAGCGGGAGCTTACGAGCAGTACTTC	CASSYEAGAYEQYF
TRBV20-1	TRBJ1-1	NA	11	many	TGCAGTGCTAGGGTTCCCGGTGAAGCTTTCTTT	CSARVPGEAFF
TRBV20-1	TRBJ1-6	NA	11	many	TGCAGTGCTAGAGATCTTTCACCCCTCCACTTT	CSARDLSPLHF
TRBV5-1	TRBJ2-7	NA	12	many	TGCGCCAGCAGCTGGACGGGGTACGAGCAGTACTTC	CASSWTGYEQYF